This section outlines one T cell receptor beta chain sequence together with its context. Germline values: CDR1 SEHNR, CDR2 FQNEAQ (reference sequence). The CDR3 has 15 residues. Losses at the gene ends were 4 bases for V and 4 bases for J; bases not matched to a gene: 10. These data are taken from a study of blood T cell repertoires in COVID-19. The wider study: Collection of acute and convalescent COVID-19 samples took place in the United States, Italy and Spain. PBMCs, B-cell-depleted T cells, or T cells were the source of the cDNA or gDNA that made up the material.

Only in-frame clones appear in the TCRdb table, and some are missing; sequencing was by immunoSEQ multiplex PCR. The sample shows approximately 150,000 clones, around 85% of them seen only once. The material sequenced was peripheral blood. This TCR was sampled from a man aged 60 to 75 with active or convalescent COVID-19. The chain employs TRBV7-9 and TRBJ2-7, with TRBD1 identical over 7 bases. CDR3 sequence: CASSSPGQKPYEQYF. CDR3 nucleotides: TGTGCCAGCAGCTCGCCGGGACAGAAACCTTACGAGCAGTACTTC.